The sequence of this TCR beta chain was determined in a study of CD8+ T cells in alopecia areata. Whole-study context: Patients in the treated group were given tofacitinib by mouth, 5 to 10 mg twice a day. Treated patients were scored for severity by percent of scalp affected.

This sample's treatment: oral pan-JAK inhibitor, 5-10 mg twice daily. A single count supports this clone. RNA, once extracted, was reverse transcribed into cDNA for use as the sequencing template. Produced via immunoSEQ multiplex PCR; TCRdb's table is partial and in-frame only. This sample carries 150,000 to 200,000 clones, under 80% of them seen once, and the ten largest clones take roughly 1.3%. V dropped 5 bases and J dropped 8; count of bases not matched to a gene: 9. The CDR3 has 13 residues. Germline loops: CDR1 SQVTM, CDR2 ANQGSEA. The material sequenced was CD4+ T cells sorted from blood, taken between weeks 47 and 50, from a patient treated with tofacitinib. The chain uses TRBV29-1 and TRBJ1-2; 9 bases are a match to TRBD1. This TCR derives from a human donor with alopecia areata. This CDR3 is CSVPGTGSGGYTF. The CDR3 nucleotides read TGCAGCGTTCCCGGGACAGGGTCTGGAGGCTACACCTTC.